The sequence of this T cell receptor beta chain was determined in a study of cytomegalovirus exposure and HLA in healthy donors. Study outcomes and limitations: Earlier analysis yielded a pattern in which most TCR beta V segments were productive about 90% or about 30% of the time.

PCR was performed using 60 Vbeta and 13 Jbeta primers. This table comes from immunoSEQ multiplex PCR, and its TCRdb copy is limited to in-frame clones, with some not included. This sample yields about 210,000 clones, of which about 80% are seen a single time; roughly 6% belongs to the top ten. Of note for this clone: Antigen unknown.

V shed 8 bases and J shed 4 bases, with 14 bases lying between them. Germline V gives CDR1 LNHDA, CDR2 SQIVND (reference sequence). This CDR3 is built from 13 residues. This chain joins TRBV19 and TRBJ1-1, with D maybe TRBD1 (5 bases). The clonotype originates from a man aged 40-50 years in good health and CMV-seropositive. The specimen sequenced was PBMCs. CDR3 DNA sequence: TGTGCCAGTTGGCAGGGAATGGGCACTGAAGCTTTCTTT. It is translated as CASWQGMGTEAFF.